This T cell receptor (beta chain) was sequenced during a study of PD-L1 blockade in urothelial cancer. Study at large: Across blood samples, T cells had a median count of around 140,000.

As to time point: pretreatment peripheral blood. The V gene lost 3 bases and the J gene lost 4 bases, with 7 bases spanning the gap. Germline V CDR1 and CDR2: SNHLY, FYNNEI. This CDR3 region has 13 residues. TCRdb's table, derived via immunoSEQ multiplex PCR, lists solely in-frame clones and lacks some. The top ten clones hold about 6.2% of a sample with tens of thousands of clones, 85% of them seen once. This chain connects TRBV2 to TRBJ1-5; D is possibly TRBD1 (5 bases). The sequencing here drew on PBMCs, taken around atezolizumab (anti-PD-L1) treatment. The TCR comes from a man aged 35-49 years with urothelial cancer. CDR3 protein: CASSERGNQPQHF. CDR3 DNA sequence: TGTGCCAGCAGTGAGCGGGGGAATCAGCCCCAGCATTTT.